This T cell receptor beta chain was recovered during a study of cytomegalovirus exposure and HLA in healthy donors. A multiplex PCR was run with 60 Vbeta primers and 13 Jbeta primers. Here immunoSEQ multiplex PCR was the method, and the copy in TCRdb shows in-frame clones only, minus some. Of about 130,000 clones in the sample, roughly 10% were seen once. CDR1 and CDR2 (germline): MNHEY, SVGAGI. With V trimmed by 7 bases and J by 3 bases, 8 bases remained unmatched. CDR3 size: 15 residues. The rearrangement joins TRBV6-5 to TRBJ2-2; TRBD2 matches at 7 bases. Input material: PBMCs. This clonotype was obtained from a woman between 18 and 29 years old in good health and CMV-seropositive. CDR3 residues: CASTITGGYTGELFF. CDR3 nucleotide sequence: TGTGCCAGCACAATTACGGGAGGTTACACCGGGGAGCTGTTTTTT.